A single sample gave rise to the 4 T cell receptor beta chains below, sequenced in a study of blood T cell repertoires in COVID-19. TCRdb keeps only in-frame clones here, not all; method: immunoSEQ multiplex PCR. The profile shows around 110,000 clones, approximately 90% of them singletons. Sequencing was done on a sample of peripheral blood. Receptors were obtained from a human donor with active COVID-19. The donor label of this sample is uncertain.

This clone was counted once. The chain joins TRBV5-1 to TRBJ1-2; no firm D call. V was cut by 0 bases and J by 4 bases, with 4 bases left in between. The germline CDR1 and CDR2 sequences are SGHRS and YFSETQ. The length of the CDR3 is 12 residues. The CDR3 reads CASSLDSYGYTF. CDR3 nucleotide sequence: TGCGCCAGCAGCTTGGATAGCTATGGCTACACCTTC.

The V call is TRBV25-1, the J call TRBJ2-7, with D possibly being TRBD2 (6 bases). Germline CDR1 reads MGHDK; CDR2 reads SYGVNS. The CDR3 sequence is 16 residues long. Between the trimmed V and J ends, which lost 2 bases and 3 bases, there was a span of 17 bases. The CDR3 here is CASSESLLGEDYEQYF. The CDR3 DNA reads TGTGCCAGCAGTGAAAGCCTATTGGGGGAGGACTACGAGCAGTACTTC.

The J gene is TRBJ1-3, the V gene TRBV13; 11 bases agree with TRBD1. The CDR3 spans 17 residues. After removal of 5 bases from V and 0 bases from J, the junction contained 6 bases not matched to a gene. Germline V CDR1 and CDR2: PRHDT, FYEKMQ (reference sequence). CDR3 residues: CASSPQGQGASGNTIYF. CDR3 bases: TGTGCCAGCAGCCCTCAAGGACAGGGGGCCTCTGGAAACACCATATATTTT.

Regarding this clone: The same CDR3 arises from other DNA sequences in this sample as well. The V and J genes are TRBV5-1 and TRBJ2-7, with D unclear. The CDR3 has 13 amino acids. CDR1 SGHRS and CDR2 YFSETQ come from the germline V gene. The V and J ends lost 2 bases and 0 bases respectively, with 6 bases between them. The CDR3 DNA reads TGCGCCAGCAGCTTAGCTGGCTCCTACGAGCAGTACTTC. It yields the protein CASSLAGSYEQYF.